This entry describes one T cell receptor beta chain. The antigen remains unidentified. TCRdb called the 5' RACE reads again in MiXCR, with one record for every CDR3 protein. The sample includes 550,000 to 600,000 distinct CDR3 sequences, roughly 20% of them seen just once. The ends were cut back, 5 bases at V and 7 bases at J, with 12 bases in the middle. This CDR3 comprises 13 residues. These data belong to a study of T-cell memory formation after mild COVID-19. General study results and limits: Cross-reactive memory seemingly joined, as some responding clones were found in pre-infection memory.

The TCR sequence derives from an adult woman who had mild COVID-19 (a few samples of this study predate the infection). Cell type and time point are not known. This chain links TRBV12-3 or TRBV12-4 with TRBJ1-5; D possibly corresponds to TRBD1 (5 bases). Source material: PBMCs or a T cell subset sorted from them (not recorded which). The CDR3 loop is CASSLRVSQPQHF. CDR3 sequence (DNA): TGTGCCAGCAGTCTCAGGGTTAGCCAGCCCCAGCATTTT.